Each of the 18 T cell receptor beta chains below was sequenced from the same sample in a study of T cells in Graves' hyperthyroidism and ophthalmopathy. Amplification targeted TCR beta CDR3 regions from RNA transcripts. TCR CDR3 regions were first amplified by RT-PCR with HTBI primers. TCRdb called the multiplex PCR reads again in MiXCR, with one record for every CDR3 protein. Of 550,000 to 800,000 distinct CDR3 sequences listed, 15% to 20% were seen once; the top ten hold roughly 15%. What was sequenced was blood. The receptors were gathered from a man aged 50 to 59 with Graves' hyperthyroidism.

This clonotype has ten or more counts. The chain joins TRBV30 to TRBJ2-1, with TRBD2 identical over 11 bases. The CDR3 length is 14 residues. With V trimmed by 5 bases and J by 3 bases, 3 bases remained unmatched. CDR1 is GTSNPN and CDR2 is SVGIG in the germline V gene (reference sequence). The CDR3 is CAWRTSGSYNEQFF. Written as DNA, the CDR3 is TGTGCCTGGCGAACTAGCGGGAGCTACAATGAGCAGTTCTTC.

This clonotype was detected a few times. The V and J genes are TRBV15 and TRBJ2-1, with 14 bases fitting TRBD2. CDR1 is LNHNV, CDR2 YYDKDF, per germline (reference sequence). J was trimmed by 5 bases and V by 8 bases; bases with no gene match: 2. CDR3 length equals 14 residues. In nucleotides, the CDR3 is TGTGCCACCGGACTAGCGGGAGGTAACAATGAGCAGTTCTTC. Protein product: CATGLAGGNNEQFF. Variable domain in full (rest from reference TRBV15 and TRBJ2-1): DAMVIQNPRYQVTQFGKPVTLSCSQTLNHNVMYWYQQKSSQAPKLLFHYYDKDFNNEADTPDNFQSRRPNTSFCFLDIRSPGLGDTAMYLCATGLAGGNNEQFFGPGTRLTVL.

This clonotype showed up many times. The genes are TRBV14 and TRBJ1-1; D remains unclear. Germline CDR1 reads SGHDN; CDR2 reads FVKESK. The CDR3 runs to 14 residues. Trimming removed 0 bases at V and 1 base at J, with 6 bases between. CDR3 nucleotide sequence: TGTGCCAGCAGCCAAGAGACAAAGAACACTGAAGCTTTCTTT. It codes for CASSQETKNTEAFF.

The chain uses TRBV20-1 and TRBJ2-5; D unresolved. This CDR3 region has 11 residues. Looked up from germline, CDR1 is DFQATT and CDR2 is SNEGSKA (reference sequence). Between the trimmed V and J ends, which lost 3 bases and 5 bases, there was a span of 7 bases. In DNA, the CDR3 is TGCAGTGCTAGGGGAATGGAGACCCAGTACTTC. This translates into CSARGMETQYF.

This clonotype was found once. Given a much more abundant clone one base away, this may be a read error. This CDR3 fails to terminate in the conserved phenylalanine or tryptophan, so it likely reflects a read error. This rearrangement joins TRBV7-2 to TRBJ1-5, with 10 bases that match TRBD1. The CDR3 is made up of 16 amino acids. The junction had 5 bases not matched to a gene; V was cut back by 5 bases and J by 1 base. CDR1 is SGHTA, CDR2 FQGNSA, per germline. This CDR3 reads CASSARDRGSNQPQHV. In DNA, the CDR3 is TGTGCCAGCAGCGCCCGGGACAGGGGCAGCAATCAGCCCCAGCATGTT.

The sample holds many counts of this clonotype. The V and J genes are TRBV6-6 and TRBJ1-5; TRBD1 might be the D (5 bases). Trimming took 2 bases from V and 5 from J, leaving 19 bases between them. Germline V gives CDR1 MNHNY, CDR2 SVGAGI (reference sequence). This CDR3 is built from 17 residues. CDR3 bases: TGTGCCAGCAGTTACGGCCCCCGGGGAGGGGCGGATCAGCCCCAGCATTTT. Translating gives CASSYGPRGGADQPQHF.

This clonotype was detected once. V and J are TRBV7-9 and TRBJ1-1; weak D call: TRBD1 (5 bases). The CDR3 spans 16 residues. V lost 0 bases to trimming and J lost 2 bases, with 13 bases between them. Germline V gene data show CDR1 as SEHNR and CDR2 as FQNEAQ (reference sequence). The CDR3 sequence is CASSLAGALPNTEAFF. CDR3 sequence (DNA): TGTGCCAGCAGCTTAGCAGGGGCCCTTCCTAACACTGAAGCTTTCTTT.

At least ten counts were recorded for this clonotype. The genes are TRBV12-3 or TRBV12-4 and TRBJ2-2; D remains unclear. There are 13 residues in the CDR3. Trimming stripped 7 bases from V and 1 base from J, with 7 bases between. In nucleotides, the CDR3 is TGTGCCAGCATGCGAAGGAACACCGGGGAGCTGTTTTTT. This encodes CASMRRNTGELFF.

The chain recombines TRBV30 with TRBJ1-1, with D uncertain. Germline CDR1 reads GTSNPN; CDR2 reads SVGIG (reference sequence). This CDR3 is built from 15 residues. The V end was cut by 2 bases, the J end by 1 base, with 14 bases between. CDR3 region: CAWSPPWRENTEAFF. CDR3 DNA sequence: TGTGCCTGGAGTCCCCCGTGGAGGGAGAACACTGAAGCTTTCTTT.

The genes are TRBV6-1 and TRBJ1-1; 7 bases line up with TRBD1. The CDR3 runs to 17 residues. Germline V gene sequence: CDR1 MNHNS, CDR2 SASEGT. Trimming took 8 bases from V and 1 from J; bases not matched to a gene: 16. CDR3 in amino acids: CASGRPGGLNWNTEAFF. The CDR3 DNA reads TGTGCCAGCGGACGGCCAGGGGGGCTGAATTGGAACACTGAAGCTTTCTTT.

This clonotype was seen a few times. The chain employs TRBV18 and TRBJ2-3; 12 bases are shared with TRBD2. V was pared by 3 bases and J by 1 base, with 8 bases of the junction left unmatched. This CDR3 is built from 18 residues. Germline V gives CDR1 KGHSH, CDR2 LQKENI. The CDR3 here is CASSPRLAGAGGTDTQYF. The CDR3 DNA sequence: TGTGCCAGCTCACCGCGACTAGCGGGAGCCGGAGGCACAGATACGCAGTATTTT.

This clonotype was observed a handful of times. J is TRBJ2-7 and V is TRBV12-3 or TRBV12-4; perhaps TRBD2 as D (5 bases). The CDR3 length is 13 residues. V was trimmed by 2 bases and J by 2 bases, leaving 7 bases between them. This CDR3 is CASSLRDTYEQYF. Here the CDR3 DNA reads TGTGCCAGCAGTTTACGGGATACCTACGAGCAGTACTTC.

This clonotype was detected many times. The chain has TRBV19 and TRBJ2-2; a weak D match, TRBD2 (6 bases). The germline V and J ends were trimmed by 5 bases and 8 bases, with 15 bases remaining between them. The germline V gene has CDR1 LNHDA and CDR2 SQIVND (reference sequence). This CDR3 region has 14 residues. Written as DNA, the CDR3 is TGTGCCAGTAGTTTTCCGCGGGGAAGGGGGGAGCTGTTTTTT. It specifies CASSFPRGRGELFF.

Ten or more counts support this clonotype. This chain connects TRBV12-3 or TRBV12-4 to TRBJ2-5; D is undetermined. Trimming shortened V by 3 bases and J by 2 bases, and 10 bases separated the two germline ends. CDR3 size: 14 residues. The CDR3 DNA reads TGTGCCAGCAGTTTCCTGCCAGTACAAGAGACCCAGTACTTC. It translates to CASSFLPVQETQYF.

About this clonotype itself: One base away lies a much larger clone, so this may be a sequencing read error. The chain is built from TRBV7-9 and TRBJ2-7, with D uncertain. CDR1 is SEHNR, CDR2 FQNEAQ, per germline (reference sequence). CDR3 length: 14 residues. V was trimmed by 4 bases and J by 3 bases, leaving 13 bases between them. CDR3 region: CASSCAGPHYEQYF. CDR3 in DNA: TGTGCCAGCAGCTGCGCCGGGCCGCACTACGAGCAGTACTTC.

This clonotype was counted many times. The chain employs TRBV5-1 and TRBJ2-1, with D possibly being TRBD1 or TRBD2 (5 bases each). The ends were cut back, 4 bases at V and 7 bases at J, with 18 bases in the middle. CDR3 length: 15 residues. Germline V gene sequence: CDR1 SGHRS, CDR2 YFSETQ. The CDR3 spells CASSPRLGETNEQFF. For the CDR3, the DNA is TGCGCCAGCAGCCCTCGGTTGGGGGAAACAAATGAGCAGTTCTTC.

The rearrangement links TRBV19 to TRBJ2-7; a possible D gene is TRBD1 (6 bases). Deletions cut 0 bases from V and 2 bases from J, with 20 bases between. Germline loops: CDR1 LNHDA, CDR2 SQIVND (reference sequence). This CDR3 region has 18 residues. CDR3 loop: CASSIDARYDRYAYEQYF. The CDR3 DNA sequence: TGTGCCAGTAGTATAGACGCAAGATATGACAGGTATGCCTACGAGCAGTACTTC.

V is TRBV2 and J is TRBJ2-1; D might be TRBD2 (6 bases). The CDR3 contains 13 residues. V was trimmed by 6 bases and J by 5 bases, leaving 11 bases between them. Germline V gene sequence: CDR1 SNHLY, CDR2 FYNNEI. This CDR3 reads CASRGTSHNEQFF. The CDR3 DNA is TGTGCCAGCAGAGGAACTAGCCACAATGAGCAGTTCTTC.